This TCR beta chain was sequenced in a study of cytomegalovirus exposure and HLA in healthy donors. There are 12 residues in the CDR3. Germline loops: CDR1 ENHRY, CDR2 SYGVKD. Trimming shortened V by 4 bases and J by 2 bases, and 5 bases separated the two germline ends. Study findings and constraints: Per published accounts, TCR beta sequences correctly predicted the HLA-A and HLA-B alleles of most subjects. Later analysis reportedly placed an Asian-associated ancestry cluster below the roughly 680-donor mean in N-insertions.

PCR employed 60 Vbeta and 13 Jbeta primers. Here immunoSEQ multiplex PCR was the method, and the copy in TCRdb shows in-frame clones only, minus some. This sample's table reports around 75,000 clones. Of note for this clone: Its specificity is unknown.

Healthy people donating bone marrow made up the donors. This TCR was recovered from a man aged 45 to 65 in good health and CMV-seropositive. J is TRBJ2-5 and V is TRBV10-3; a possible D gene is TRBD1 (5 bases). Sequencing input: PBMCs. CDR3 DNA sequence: TGTGCCATCAGTGGACAGCAAGAGACCCAGTACTTC. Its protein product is CAISGQQETQYF.